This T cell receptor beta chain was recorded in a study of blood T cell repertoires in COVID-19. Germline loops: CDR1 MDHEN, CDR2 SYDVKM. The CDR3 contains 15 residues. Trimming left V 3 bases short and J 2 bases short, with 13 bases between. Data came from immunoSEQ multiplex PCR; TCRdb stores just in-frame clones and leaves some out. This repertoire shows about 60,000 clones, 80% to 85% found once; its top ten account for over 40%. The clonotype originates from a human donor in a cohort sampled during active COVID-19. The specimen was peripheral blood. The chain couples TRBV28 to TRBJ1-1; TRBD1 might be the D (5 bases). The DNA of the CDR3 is TGTGCCAGCAGTTTGGGGGGGACGGGAAACACTGAAGCTTTCTTT. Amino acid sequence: CASSLGGTGNTEAFF.